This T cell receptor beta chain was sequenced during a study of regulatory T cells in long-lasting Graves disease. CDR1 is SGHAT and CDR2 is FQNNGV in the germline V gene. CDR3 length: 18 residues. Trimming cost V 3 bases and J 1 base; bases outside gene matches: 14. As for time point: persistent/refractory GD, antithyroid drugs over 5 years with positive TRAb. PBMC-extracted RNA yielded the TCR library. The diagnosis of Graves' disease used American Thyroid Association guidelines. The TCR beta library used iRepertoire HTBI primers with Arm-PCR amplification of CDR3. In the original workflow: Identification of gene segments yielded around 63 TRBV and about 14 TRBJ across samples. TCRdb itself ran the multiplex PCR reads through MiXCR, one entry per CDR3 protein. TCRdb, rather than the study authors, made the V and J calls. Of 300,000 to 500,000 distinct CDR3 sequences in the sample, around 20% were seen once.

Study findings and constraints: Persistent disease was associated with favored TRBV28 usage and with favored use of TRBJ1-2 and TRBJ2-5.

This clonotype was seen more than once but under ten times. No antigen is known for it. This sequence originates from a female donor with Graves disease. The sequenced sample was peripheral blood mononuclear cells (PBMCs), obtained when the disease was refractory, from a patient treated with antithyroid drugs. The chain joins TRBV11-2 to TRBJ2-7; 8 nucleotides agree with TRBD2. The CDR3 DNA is TGTGCCAGCAGCTTGGGACTTGGGAGCGGGAGTTCGTCCTACGAGCAGTACTTC. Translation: CASSLGLGSGSSSYEQYF.